The clone carrying this TCR beta chain was counted at least ten times. Antigen specificity is unknown. The data were taken from a study of T cells in Graves' hyperthyroidism and ophthalmopathy. Looking at the study overall: It was at initial diagnosis, before any treatment, that peripheral blood was collected. Findings of the study overall: Most thyroid clonotypes with frequency above 0.001 were detected in blood.

TCR beta CDR3 region amplification was performed from RNA transcripts. The TCR CDR3 was amplified in a first-round RT-PCR using the HTBI primer set. Via MiXCR, TCRdb re-called the multiplex PCR reads, giving one row per CDR3 protein. The repertoire consists of 750,000 to 950,000 distinct CDR3 sequences, with 38% occurring once and the leading ten covering approximately 10%. This CDR3 comprises 14 residues. Trimming at V came to 6 bases and at J to 2 bases, leaving 4 bases not matched to a gene. CDR1 and CDR2 from the germline V gene are ENHRY and SYGVKD. Sequencing used blood. The receptor was isolated from a man aged 18-30 years with Graves' hyperthyroidism. The genes are TRBV10-3 and TRBJ1-2; 9 nucleotides match TRBD1. The CDR3 here is CAIRYGTGNYGYTF. CDR3 nucleotides: TGTGCCATCAGATACGGGACAGGGAACTATGGCTACACCTTC.